These 22 T cell receptor beta chains were sequenced from one sample in a study of early T cells in non-severe SARS-CoV-2 infection. TCRdb reprocessed the 5' RACE reads via MiXCR and lists one record per CDR3 protein. The table shows over 90,000 distinct CDR3 sequences, with approximately 12% occurring only once. The sequences come from whole blood, collected at baseline. The receptors originated from an adult who was a healthcare worker with PCR-confirmed SARS-CoV-2 infection or an uninfected control (not recorded which).

The chain combines TRBV11-2 with TRBJ2-1; D is perhaps TRBD1 (5 bases). The V gene's germline CDR1 is SGHAT and CDR2 FQNNGV. V was clipped by 6 bases and J by 5 bases, with 14 bases between them. This CDR3 is 14 amino acids long. CDR3 residues: CASRGPTADNEQFF. The CDR3 DNA reads as TGTGCCAGCAGGGGTCCGACAGCCGACAATGAGCAGTTCTTC.

This clonotype was observed at least ten times. CDR3 coding DNA: TGTGCCTGGAGTGTAACTCCGGGGGCATTTGAGCAGTACTTC. It specifies CAWSVTPGAFEQYF. The V and J genes are TRBV30 and TRBJ2-7; D assignment may be TRBD1 or TRBD2 (6 bases each). Germline V lookup: CDR1 GTSNPN, CDR2 SVGIG (reference sequence). Trimming pared 0 bases from V and 7 bases from J, leaving 16 bases between. The length of the CDR3 is 14 residues.

The chain uses TRBV11-3 and TRBJ2-1; D not certain. Germline V gene data show CDR1 as SGHNT and CDR2 as YENEEA. V was cut by 2 bases and J by 4 bases, with 9 bases left in between. The CDR3 has 14 amino acids. The CDR3, as DNA: TGTGCCAGCAGCTTAACAGAATCTTACAATGAGCAGTTCTTC. Its translation is CASSLTESYNEQFF.

The V gene is TRBV19, the J gene TRBJ2-5, with 9 bases that match TRBD2. The germline CDR1 and CDR2 sequences are LNHDA and SQIVND (reference sequence). The CDR3 loop spans 14 amino acids. V lost 6 bases to trimming and J lost 2 bases; unmatched junction nucleotides: 4. As DNA, the CDR3 is TGTGCCAGTAGCGCTAGCGGGAATCAAGAGACCCAGTACTTC. It codes for CASSASGNQETQYF.

The chain recombines TRBV6-1 with TRBJ1-1; D uncertain. The V gene's germline CDR1 is MNHNS and CDR2 SASEGT. The CDR3 runs to 11 residues. V shed 8 bases and J shed 4 bases, with 8 bases lying between them. The chain's CDR3 is CASLWSTEAFF. CDR3 nucleotides: TGTGCCAGCCTGTGGAGCACTGAAGCTTTCTTT.

At least ten counts were recorded for this clonotype. The V gene is TRBV29-1, the J gene TRBJ2-7; D may be TRBD2 (6 bases). Deletions cut 4 bases from V and 0 bases from J, with 13 bases between. The CDR3 sequence is 14 residues long. From germline, CDR1 is SQVTM and CDR2 ANQGSEA. The CDR3: CSVGRERTSYEQYF. For the CDR3, the DNA is TGCAGCGTTGGGAGGGAGAGGACCTCCTACGAGCAGTACTTC.

This clonotype was found many times. The V call is TRBV7-6, the J call TRBJ2-7, with a weak D call TRBD2 (5 bases). The CDR3 has 15 amino acids. CDR1 and CDR2 from the germline V gene are SGHVS and FNYEAQ. The V gene lost 5 bases and the J gene lost 2 bases, with 16 bases spanning the gap. In DNA form, the CDR3 reads TGTGCCAGCAGCCCACGACTGGGAGTGACCTACGAGCAGTACTTC. Its protein product is CASSPRLGVTYEQYF. Complete variable domain (other parts from reference TRBV7-6 and TRBJ2-7): GAGVSQSPRYKVTKRGQDVALRCDPISGHVSLYWYRQALGQGPEFLTYFNYEAQQDKSGLPNDRFSAERPEGSISTLTIQRTEQRDSAMYRCASSPRLGVTYEQYFGPGTRLTVT.

This clonotype has a handful of counts. The junction does not match germline at one end; this may be a read error. CDR3 DNA sequence: TGCAGCGTTGAACCCTCCAACAATGAGCAGTTCTTC. Its protein is CSVEPSNNEQFF. The chain recombines TRBV29-1 with TRBJ2-1; D unresolved. CDR3 length: 12 amino acids. Germline CDR1 reads SQVTM; CDR2 reads ANQGSEA.

This clonotype was recorded many times. The CDR3: CASSRELAVQETQYF. DNA of the CDR3: TGTGCCAGCAGCCGAGAACTAGCGGTCCAAGAGACCCAGTACTTC. The chain has TRBV3-1 and TRBJ2-5; 8 nucleotides line up with TRBD2. V lost 4 bases, J lost 1 base, and 5 bases stayed unmatched. The germline CDR1 and CDR2 sequences are LGHDT and YNNKEL (reference sequence). The CDR3 has 15 amino acids.

This chain uses TRBV9 with TRBJ2-1; 10 bases are a match to TRBD1. V trimming: 0 bases; J trimming: 9 bases; junction bases outside the gene matches: 3. Germline-derived CDR1 and CDR2 are SGDLS and YYNGEE. The CDR3 loop spans 14 amino acids. The CDR3 loop reads CASSVVTGGGEQFF. The CDR3 nucleotides are TGTGCCAGCAGCGTAGTGACAGGGGGCGGTGAGCAGTTCTTC.

In its sample, this clonotype was seen a few times. This sequence joins TRBV20-1 and TRBJ2-3; D gene unclear. This CDR3 has 14 residues. With 6 bases removed from V and 0 bases from J, the gap between germline ends came to 13 bases. CDR1 and CDR2 (germline): DFQATT, SNEGSKA (reference sequence). CDR3 in DNA: TGCAGTGCCACTAACACCCTTAGCACAGATACGCAGTATTTT. Protein product: CSATNTLSTDTQYF.

The chain carries TRBV20-1 and TRBJ2-5; possible D gene TRBD1, 7 bases. The germline V gene encodes CDR1 DFQATT and CDR2 SNEGSKA (reference sequence). The germline V and J ends were trimmed by 4 bases and 5 bases, with 17 bases remaining between them. This CDR3 contains 14 residues. The CDR3 is CSATQEGTAETQYF. Here the CDR3 DNA reads TGCAGTGCTACACAGGAGGGGACAGCCGAGACCCAGTACTTC.

There are many counts of this clonotype. The chain recombines TRBV5-4 with TRBJ2-4; perhaps TRBD1 as D (6 bases). Trimming shortened V by 6 bases and J by 4 bases, and 17 bases separated the two germline ends. The CDR3 runs 15 residues. Per the germline V gene, CDR1 is SGHNT and CDR2 is YYREEE (reference sequence). CDR3 sequence: CASTMAGTLKNIQYF. DNA of the CDR3: TGTGCCAGCACCATGGCCGGGACATTAAAAAACATTCAGTACTTC.

The gene calls are TRBV20-1 and TRBJ2-1; either TRBD1 or TRBD2 may supply D (6 bases each). V was pared by 4 bases and J by 4 bases, with 17 bases between. This CDR3 region has 15 residues. CDR1 and CDR2 from the germline V gene are DFQATT and SNEGSKA (reference sequence). The CDR3, as DNA: TGCAGTGCTACAGTCCTCGGGGGCCCTTACAATGAGCAGTTCTTC. It yields the protein CSATVLGGPYNEQFF.

This clonotype was seen a few times. V and J are TRBV11-2 and TRBJ2-7; 15 bases map to TRBD2. CDR3 size: 18 residues. CDR1 and CDR2 from the germline V gene are SGHAT and FQNNGV. The trim removed 8 bases at V and 4 bases at J, leaving 15 bases unmatched. The CDR3 here is CASRTPGLAGGKEYEQYF. The CDR3, as DNA: TGTGCCAGCCGAACCCCGGGACTAGCGGGAGGAAAGGAGTACGAGCAGTACTTC. The variable domain in full, with the rest retrieved from reference TRBV11-2 and TRBJ2-7, is EAGVAQSPRYKIIEKRQSVAFWCNPISGHATLYWYQQILGQGPKLLIQFQNNGVVDDSQLPKDRFSAERLKGVDSTLKIQPAKLEDSAVYLCASRTPGLAGGKEYEQYFGPGTRLTVT.

V and J are TRBV28 and TRBJ1-6, with a tentative D call TRBD1 (6 bases). From germline, CDR1 is MDHEN and CDR2 SYDVKM. Between the trimmed V and J ends, which lost 4 bases and 13 bases, there was a span of 20 bases. The CDR3 consists of 15 residues. The CDR3 DNA sequence: TGTGCCAGCAGTTCGCCGGGACACCTCAATCACCCCCTCCACTTT. Translation: CASSSPGHLNHPLHF.

The chain carries TRBV19 and TRBJ1-2; possible D gene TRBD1, 6 bases. Germline V gene lookup returns CDR1 LNHDA and CDR2 SQIVND (reference sequence). Trimming left V 5 bases short and J 4 bases short, with 17 bases between. The CDR3 has 15 residues. The CDR3 DNA is TGTGCCAGTAGTCCGGACAGATACTCCCTCTATGGCTACACCTTC. It is translated as CASSPDRYSLYGYTF.

Many counts were recorded for this clonotype. J is TRBJ2-3 and V is TRBV30; 7 nucleotides align to TRBD1. This CDR3 spans 14 amino acids. V shed 1 base, J shed 4 bases, and the junction held 5 bases outside the gene matches. Germline CDR1 reads GTSNPN; CDR2 reads SVGIG (reference sequence). CDR3: CAWSATQGADTQYF. CDR3 nucleotide sequence: TGTGCCTGGAGTGCGACTCAGGGGGCAGATACGCAGTATTTT.

This clonotype was seen many times. V is TRBV11-2 and J is TRBJ2-7, with no clear D. The germline V gene has CDR1 SGHAT and CDR2 FQNNGV. The CDR3 loop spans 13 amino acids. The ends were cut back, 3 bases at V and 4 bases at J, with 10 bases in the middle. The DNA for the CDR3 is TGTGCCAGCAGCTTCAGCCAGCTATACGAGCAGTACTTC. This translates into CASSFSQLYEQYF.

Only a few counts were recorded for this clonotype. The V call is TRBV5-6, the J call TRBJ2-1; tentatively, D is TRBD1 or TRBD2 (5 bases each). CDR1 SGHDT and CDR2 YYEEEE come from the germline V gene. V gave up 4 bases and J gave up 2 bases, with 22 bases separating them. The CDR3 has 18 amino acids. The CDR3, as DNA: TGTGCCAGCAGCCCAACCCTGAGGGGCCCAAGAGCCTACAATGAGCAGTTCTTC. The encoded protein is CASSPTLRGPRAYNEQFF.

A few counts support this clonotype. The gene calls are TRBV27 and TRBJ2-3, with D possibly called TRBD1 or TRBD2 (6 bases each). The V gene's germline CDR1 is MNHEY and CDR2 SMNVEV (reference sequence). The V and J ends lost 7 bases and 5 bases respectively, with 16 bases between them. This CDR3 region has 14 residues. The CDR3 loop is CASTPGAGIDTQYF. As DNA, the CDR3 is TGTGCCAGCACCCCGGGGGCAGGGATAGATACGCAGTATTTT.

The CDR3: CSASRGPPGSSYNEQFF. In DNA, the CDR3 is TGCAGTGCTAGTCGGGGGCCGCCCGGAAGCTCCTACAATGAGCAGTTCTTC. The chain joins TRBV20-1 to TRBJ2-1, with D possibly being TRBD1 or TRBD2 (6 bases each). V gave up 3 bases and J gave up 0 bases, with 18 bases separating them. Germline CDR1 and CDR2: DFQATT and SNEGSKA (reference sequence). CDR3 size: 17 residues.